This TCR beta chain was identified in a study of CD8 T cells in Susac syndrome. The RNA input was roughly 0.5 to 1 ug, and it was reverse transcribed with random hexamers. One entry per CDR3 protein results from TCRdb running MiXCR on the immunoSEQ multiplex PCR reads. The data contain approximately 180,000 distinct CDR3 sequences, 91% of them singletons. CDR1 KGHSH and CDR2 LQKENI come from the germline V gene. The CDR3 covers 13 residues. V gave up 5 bases and J gave up 9 bases; unmatched junction bases: 7. The clonotype originates from a human donor with Susac syndrome. Sequenced material: CD4+ T cells from PBMCs. The rearrangement uses TRBV18 and TRBJ2-1; the match to TRBD1 covers 7 bases. This chain's CDR3 is CASSVYRGIEQFF. The DNA of the CDR3 is TGTGCCAGCTCAGTCTACAGGGGTATTGAGCAGTTCTTC.